This T cell receptor beta chain emerged from a study of cytomegalovirus exposure and HLA in healthy donors. Looking at the study overall: In a previous analysis, 110 million or so unique TCR beta sequences were found from 170 million or so T cells. Overall study results and limits: Altogether, 160 or so TCR beta chains were recorded as cytomegalovirus-associated. Previous analysis showed most TCR beta V segments were productive about 87% or about 30% of the time.

The primer mix had 60 Vbeta and 13 Jbeta primers. Data came from immunoSEQ multiplex PCR; TCRdb stores just in-frame clones and leaves some out. This repertoire shows some 99,000 clones, 60% to 75% found once; its top ten account for 1.2%. Samples came from healthy bone marrow donors. A remark on this clone: Its antigen remains unknown.

Germline V gives CDR1 SEHNR, CDR2 FQNEAQ (reference sequence). Trimming took 5 bases from V and 3 from J, leaving 11 bases between them. The length of the CDR3 is 13 residues. The receptor was derived from a female donor in good health and CMV-seronegative. The sample was PBMCs. This chain links TRBV7-9 with TRBJ2-7; a possible D gene is TRBD1 (7 bases). CDR3 sequence reads: CASSARGDYEQYF. CDR3 sequence (DNA): TGTGCCAGCAGCGCCAGGGGGGACTACGAGCAGTACTTC.